This T cell receptor (beta chain) appears in the sequencing data of a study of molecular identifiers for immune sequencing clone quantification (dated by TCRdb to 2016 to 2019). Regarding the study in general: For a replicate experiment, the RNA from either about 20,000 or 100,000 naive CD8 T cells was divided into five aliquots, and four of those aliquots went on to sequencing. CD8 T cells were used in a methods study to benchmark molecular-identifier clustering-based TCR repertoire sequencing (MIDCIRS) and TCR RNA copy counting.

Paper-wide results and their limitations: In CMV-specific effector cells, clones with more than 20 RNA copies accounted for over 98% of molecules, whereas in naive cells such clones accounted for under 1%. Highly expanded clone sizes could be underestimated because identical TCR molecules may share a barcode. The naive libraries included spiked-in Jurkat TCR RNA (fewer than eleven copies' worth), and this Jurkat TCR RNA is not part of the donor repertoire. When barcode sub-clustering was not used, chimeric consensus sequences inflated TCR diversity, with chimeras reaching as high as 47%. Modeling indicated approximately 3 TCR RNA copies recovered per cell, compared with around 9.8 by digital PCR, which implies a capture efficiency of 25% to 35%. Spiked-in Jurkat TCR RNA equal to a single cell's worth was reported to be detectable even within 1,200,000 naive CD8 T cells.

The library was prepared using PCR. The sample was run on an Illumina HiSeq 4000. Preparation of bulk TCR libraries followed a previously described approach, with the TCR primers listed in Table S5. The Qiagen AllPrep DNA/RNA kit was used to purify total RNA. Before any analysis, reads coming from multiple sequencing runs of the same library were combined into one pool. In the authors' own workflow: Reads were retained only if the reads had an exact TCR constant sequence, and the retained reads were trimmed to 150 nt and grouped according to their 12-nt molecular barcodes. Reads within each barcode group were sub-clustered using a 15% Levenshtein threshold, and quality-weighted consensus sequences were constructed for each RNA molecule. Non-functional sequences were filtered out, along with any lower-count sequence sitting one edit away from another sequence. On the basis of fitting two negative binomial distributions, barcode sub-clusters with fewer than 20% of the maximum read count were discarded. TCRdb took the public reads, trimmed them with fastp at Q25, ran MiXCR for clone calling and kept in-frame beta chains. Entries that share a CDR3 protein sequence are merged under the most common genes and DNA. The V and J calls reflect TCRdb's pipeline rather than the authors' work. The sample includes 400,000 to 600,000 distinct CDR3 sequences, with 20% to 25% observed a single time. More than 0.8% of the sample is taken by the ten largest.

In the case of this clonotype: Its binding antigen is unknown. Given a much more abundant clone one base away, this may be a read error. A read error is likely, as this CDR3 ends without the conserved phenylalanine or tryptophan.

CDR1 is given as DFQATT and CDR2 as SNEGSKA, both from the germline V gene (reference sequence). The germline V and J ends show losses of 4 bases and 3 bases respectively, and no gene match explains 2 bases of the junction. The CDR3 totals 14 residues, both ends included. Kept here is only the CDR3 DNA, which spans 42 bases and is read in frame from base 1. Naive CD8 T cell libraries were made from around 20,000 to 1,000,000 sorted cells using 10%, 30% or 50% of purified RNA. Naive CD8 T cells, defined as CD8+CD4-CCR7+CD45RA+, were FACS-sorted into RLT Plus buffer on a BD FACSAria II. To test detection sensitivity, Jurkat RNA equal to approximately ten TCR copies was added to samples of about 20,000-1,000,000 naive CD8 T cells. CD8 T cells were enriched with RosetteSep CD8+ T Cell Enrichment Cocktail and Ficoll-Paque, followed by ACK red cell lysis.

The sequenced sample was naive CD8+ T cells from blood, with Jurkat cell RNA spiked in. Read against the paper, the sample's cell subset or site label means: FACS-sorted CD8+CD4-CCR7+CD45RA+ naive T cells. The receptor was derived from a human donor in good health. Some libraries in this study had Jurkat cell RNA spiked in. The rearrangement combines TRBV20-1 with TRBJ2-1; 11 bases in the middle match TRBD1. The CDR3 amino acid sequence is: CSATGTGGYNEQFL. The DNA sequence is as follows: TGCAGTGCTACCGGGACAGGGGGCTACAATGAGCAGTTCCTC.